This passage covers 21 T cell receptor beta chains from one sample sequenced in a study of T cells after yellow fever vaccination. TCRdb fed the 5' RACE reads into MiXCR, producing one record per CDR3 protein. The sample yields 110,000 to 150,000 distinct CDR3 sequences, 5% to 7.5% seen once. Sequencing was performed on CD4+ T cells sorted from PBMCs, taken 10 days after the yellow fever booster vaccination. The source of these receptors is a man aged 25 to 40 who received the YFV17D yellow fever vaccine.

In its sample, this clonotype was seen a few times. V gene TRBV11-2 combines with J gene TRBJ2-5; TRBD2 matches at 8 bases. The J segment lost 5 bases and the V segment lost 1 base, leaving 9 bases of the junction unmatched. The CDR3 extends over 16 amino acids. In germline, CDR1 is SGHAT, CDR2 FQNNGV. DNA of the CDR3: TGTGCCAGCAGCTTAGGTAGATTAGCGGGATTGGAGACCCAGTACTTC. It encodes CASSLGRLAGLETQYF.

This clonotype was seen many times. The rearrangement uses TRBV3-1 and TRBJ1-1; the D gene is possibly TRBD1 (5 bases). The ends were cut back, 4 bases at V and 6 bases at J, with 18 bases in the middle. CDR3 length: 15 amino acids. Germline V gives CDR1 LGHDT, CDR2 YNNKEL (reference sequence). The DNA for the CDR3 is TGTGCCAGCAGCCCACGGTGGGACCAGATCTCTGAAGCTTTCTTT. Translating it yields CASSPRWDQISEAFF.

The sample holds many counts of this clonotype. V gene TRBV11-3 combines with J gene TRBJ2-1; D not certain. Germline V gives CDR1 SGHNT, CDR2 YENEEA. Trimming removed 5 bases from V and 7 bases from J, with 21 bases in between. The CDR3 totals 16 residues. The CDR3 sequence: CASSRTVSGIPNEQFF. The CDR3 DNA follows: TGTGCCAGCAGCAGGACGGTATCGGGCATCCCGAATGAGCAGTTCTTC.

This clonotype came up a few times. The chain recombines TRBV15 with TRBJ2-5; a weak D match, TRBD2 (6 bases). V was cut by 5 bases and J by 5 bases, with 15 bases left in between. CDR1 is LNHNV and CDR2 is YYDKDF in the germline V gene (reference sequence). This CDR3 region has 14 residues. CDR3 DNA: TGTGCCACCAGCGCCAGGGCGGGAAGGGAGACCCAGTACTTC. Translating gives CATSARAGRETQYF.

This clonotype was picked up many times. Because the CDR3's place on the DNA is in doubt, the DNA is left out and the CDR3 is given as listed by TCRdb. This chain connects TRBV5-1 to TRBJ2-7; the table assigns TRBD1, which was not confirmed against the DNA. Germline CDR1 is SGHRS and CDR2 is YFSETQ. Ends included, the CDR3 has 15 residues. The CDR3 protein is CASSFGPGQTYEQYF.

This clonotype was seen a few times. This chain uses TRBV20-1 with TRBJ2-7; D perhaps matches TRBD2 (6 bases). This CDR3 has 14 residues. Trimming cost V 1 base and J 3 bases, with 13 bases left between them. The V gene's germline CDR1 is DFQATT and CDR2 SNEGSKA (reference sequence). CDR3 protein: CSARGLRLVYEQYF. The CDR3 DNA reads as TGCAGTGCTAGAGGACTGAGACTAGTCTACGAGCAGTACTTC.

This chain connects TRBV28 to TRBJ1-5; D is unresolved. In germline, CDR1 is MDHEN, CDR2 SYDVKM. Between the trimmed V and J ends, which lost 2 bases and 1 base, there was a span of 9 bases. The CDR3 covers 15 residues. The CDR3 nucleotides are TGTGCCAGCAGTTTAAACGACATGAGCAATCAGCCCCAGCATTTT. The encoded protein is CASSLNDMSNQPQHF.

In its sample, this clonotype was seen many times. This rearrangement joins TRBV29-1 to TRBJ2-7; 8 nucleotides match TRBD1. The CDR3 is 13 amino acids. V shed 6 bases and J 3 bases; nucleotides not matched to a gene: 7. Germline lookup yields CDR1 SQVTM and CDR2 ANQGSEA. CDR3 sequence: CSVQDRGIYEQYF. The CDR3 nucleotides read TGCAGCGTCCAAGACAGGGGAATCTACGAGCAGTACTTC.

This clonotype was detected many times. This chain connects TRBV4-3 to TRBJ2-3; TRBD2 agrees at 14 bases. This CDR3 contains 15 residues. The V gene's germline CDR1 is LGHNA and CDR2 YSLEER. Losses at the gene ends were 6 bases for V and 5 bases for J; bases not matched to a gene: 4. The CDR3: CASSEGLAGVDTQYF. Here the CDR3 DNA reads TGCGCCAGCAGTGAGGGACTAGCGGGAGTAGATACGCAGTATTTT.

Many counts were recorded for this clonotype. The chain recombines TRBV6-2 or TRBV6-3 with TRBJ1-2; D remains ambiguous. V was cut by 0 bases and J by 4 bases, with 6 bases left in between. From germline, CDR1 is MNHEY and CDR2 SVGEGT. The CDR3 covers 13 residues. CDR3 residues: CASSYSFSYGYTF. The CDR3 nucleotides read TGTGCCAGCAGTTACTCGTTCAGCTATGGCTACACCTTC.

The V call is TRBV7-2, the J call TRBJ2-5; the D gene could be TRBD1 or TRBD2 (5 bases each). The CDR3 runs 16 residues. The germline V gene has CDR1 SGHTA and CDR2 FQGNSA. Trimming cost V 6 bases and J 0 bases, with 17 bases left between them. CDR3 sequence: CASRSSPGTYQETQYF. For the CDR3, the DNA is TGTGCCAGCAGAAGCTCACCGGGGACGTACCAAGAGACCCAGTACTTC.

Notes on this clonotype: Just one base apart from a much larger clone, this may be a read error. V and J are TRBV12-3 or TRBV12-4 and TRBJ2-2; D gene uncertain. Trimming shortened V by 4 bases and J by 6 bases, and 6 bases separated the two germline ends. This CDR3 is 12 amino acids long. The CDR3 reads CASSSESGELFF. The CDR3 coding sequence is TGTGCCAGCAGTTCGGAATCCGGGGAGCTGTTTTTT.

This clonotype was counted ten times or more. This chain's CDR3 is CASSQGQGVQFF. The DNA of the CDR3 is TGTGCCAGCAGTCAGGGACAGGGGGTGCAGTTCTTC. This chain joins TRBV6-5 and TRBJ2-1, with TRBD1 identical over 11 bases. The V gene end was trimmed by 5 bases and the J gene end by 12 bases; junction bases not matched to a gene: 3. This CDR3 has 12 amino acids. Looked up from germline, CDR1 is MNHEY and CDR2 is SVGAGI.

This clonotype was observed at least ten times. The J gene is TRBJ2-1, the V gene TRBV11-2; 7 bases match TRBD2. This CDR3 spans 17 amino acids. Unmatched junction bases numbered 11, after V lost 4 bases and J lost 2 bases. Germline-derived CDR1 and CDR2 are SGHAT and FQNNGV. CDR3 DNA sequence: TGTGCCAGCAGCTCCAGGGTAGGTCTAGCGGCCTACAATGAGCAGTTCTTC. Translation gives CASSSRVGLAAYNEQFF.

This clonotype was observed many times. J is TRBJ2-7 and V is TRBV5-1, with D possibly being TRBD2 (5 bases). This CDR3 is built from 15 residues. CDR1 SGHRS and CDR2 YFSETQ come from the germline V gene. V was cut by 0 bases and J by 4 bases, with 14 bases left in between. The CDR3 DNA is TGCGCCAGCAGCTTGGATGGTCGGGATGAATACGAGCAGTACTTC. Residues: CASSLDGRDEYEQYF.

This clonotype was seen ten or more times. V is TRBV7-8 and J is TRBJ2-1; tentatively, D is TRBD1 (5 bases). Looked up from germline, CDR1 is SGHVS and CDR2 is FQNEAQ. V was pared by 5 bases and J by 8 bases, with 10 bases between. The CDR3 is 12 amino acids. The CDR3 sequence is CASSSRVHEQFF. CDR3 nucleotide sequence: TGTGCCAGCAGCAGCAGGGTCCATGAGCAGTTCTTC.

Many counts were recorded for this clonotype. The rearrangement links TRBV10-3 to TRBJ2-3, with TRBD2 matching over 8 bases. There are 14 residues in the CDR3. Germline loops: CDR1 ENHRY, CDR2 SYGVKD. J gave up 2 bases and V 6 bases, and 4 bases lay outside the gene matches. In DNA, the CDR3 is TGTGCCATCAGCGGACTAGCTTTCACAGATACGCAGTATTTT. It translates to CAISGLAFTDTQYF.

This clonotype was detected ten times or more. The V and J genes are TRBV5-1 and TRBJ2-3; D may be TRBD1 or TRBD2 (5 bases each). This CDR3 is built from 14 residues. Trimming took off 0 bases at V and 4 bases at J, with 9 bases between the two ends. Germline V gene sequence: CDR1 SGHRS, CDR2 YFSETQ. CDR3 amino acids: CASSLDGTPDTQYF. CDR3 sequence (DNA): TGCGCCAGCAGCTTGGATGGGACGCCAGATACGCAGTATTTT. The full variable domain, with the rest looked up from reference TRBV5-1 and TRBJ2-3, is KAGVTQTPRYLIKTRGQQVTLSCSPISGHRSVSWYQQTPGQGLQFLFEYFSETQRNKGNFPGRFSGRQFSNSRSEMNVSTLELGDSALYLCASSLDGTPDTQYFGPGTRLTVL.

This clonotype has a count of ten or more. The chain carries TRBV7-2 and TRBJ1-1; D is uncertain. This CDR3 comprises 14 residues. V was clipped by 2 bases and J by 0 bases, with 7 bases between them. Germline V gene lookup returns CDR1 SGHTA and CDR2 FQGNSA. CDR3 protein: CASSLKRLNTEAFF. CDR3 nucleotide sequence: TGTGCCAGCAGCTTAAAACGCCTGAACACTGAAGCTTTCTTT.

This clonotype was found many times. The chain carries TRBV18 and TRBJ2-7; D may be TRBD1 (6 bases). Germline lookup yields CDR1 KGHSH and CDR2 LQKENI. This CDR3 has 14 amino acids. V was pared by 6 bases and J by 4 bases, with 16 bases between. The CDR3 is CASSKGTTDYEQYF. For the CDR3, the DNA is TGTGCCAGCTCTAAAGGGACAACGGATTACGAGCAGTACTTC.

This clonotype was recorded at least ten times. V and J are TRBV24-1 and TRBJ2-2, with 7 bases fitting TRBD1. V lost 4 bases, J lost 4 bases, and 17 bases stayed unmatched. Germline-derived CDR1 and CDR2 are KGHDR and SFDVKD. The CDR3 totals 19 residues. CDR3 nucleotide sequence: TGTGCCACCAGTGACACGGACAGGCCTAACGAGGGGAGCACCGGGGAGCTGTTTTTT. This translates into CATSDTDRPNEGSTGELFF.